Below are 19 T cell receptor beta chains sequenced from a single sample in a study of T cell responses to AZD1222 COVID-19 vaccine. TCRdb's table, derived via immunoSEQ multiplex PCR, lists solely in-frame clones and lacks some. The repertoire holds some 110,000 clones, with around 89% as singletons. This sample comprised peripheral blood, obtained 28 days after the second AZD1222 dose. The receptor source for this set is an adult who received the AZD1222 COVID-19 vaccine.

The V gene is TRBV7-2, the J gene TRBJ2-1, with 11 bases identical to TRBD2. There are 16 residues in the CDR3. V shed 4 bases, J shed 3 bases, and the junction held 5 bases outside the gene matches. From germline, CDR1 is SGHTA and CDR2 FQGNSA. DNA for the CDR3: TGTGCCAGCAGCTCAATCGGGACTAGCGGCTACAATGAGCAGTTCTTC. This codes for CASSSIGTSGYNEQFF.

V usage is TRBV20-1 and J usage is TRBJ1-2; D remains unclear. CDR3 size: 14 residues. V was pared by 3 bases and J by 4 bases, with 15 bases between. Germline CDR1 DFQATT, CDR2 SNEGSKA (reference sequence). The CDR3 nucleotides read TGCAGTGCTAGTACTGTCGGGGTAACCTATGGCTACACCTTC. Its translation: CSASTVGVTYGYTF.

The rearrangement uses TRBV7-2 and TRBJ2-7, with D perhaps TRBD1 (6 bases). V was clipped by 5 bases and J by 0 bases, with 14 bases between them. The CDR3 is made up of 15 amino acids. CDR1 and CDR2 (germline): SGHTA, FQGNSA. The CDR3 nucleotides read TGTGCCAGCAGCGTAGGGGGTTCGGCCTCCTACGAGCAGTACTTC. It is translated as CASSVGGSASYEQYF.

The chain uses TRBV27 and TRBJ2-1; 7 bases match TRBD1. CDR1 is MNHEY, CDR2 SMNVEV, per germline (reference sequence). The CDR3 runs 14 residues. V dropped 5 bases and J dropped 4; count of bases not matched to a gene: 5. The chain's CDR3 is CASSNRDRYNEQFF. CDR3 coding DNA: TGTGCCAGCAGTAACCGGGACAGATACAATGAGCAGTTCTTC.

This chain connects TRBV7-9 to TRBJ2-7; D may be TRBD2 (6 bases). The germline CDR1 and CDR2 sequences are SEHNR and FQNEAQ (reference sequence). The CDR3 sequence is 16 residues long. V gave up 0 bases and J gave up 2 bases, with 14 bases separating them. CDR3 region: CASSLARRGKPYEQYF. The CDR3 bases are TGTGCCAGCAGCTTAGCTCGACGGGGGAAGCCCTACGAGCAGTACTTC.

The genes are TRBV29-1 and TRBJ1-2; D unresolved. The V gene's germline CDR1 is SQVTM and CDR2 ANQGSEA. The CDR3 runs 12 residues. V shed 4 bases and J shed 2 bases, with 8 bases lying between them. CDR3 bases: TGCAGCGTTGCCCCCGTGAACTATGGCTACACCTTC. This sequence encodes CSVAPVNYGYTF.

Notes on this clone: Other DNA sequences of this sample code for an identical CDR3. V is TRBV18 and J is TRBJ2-5; D unclear. There are 13 residues in the CDR3. Germline-derived CDR1 and CDR2 are KGHSH and LQKENI. V lost 0 bases, J lost 1 base, and 3 bases lay in between. CDR3 in DNA: TGTGCCAGCTCACCACCGGTCCAAGAGACCCAGTACTTC. It specifies CASSPPVQETQYF.

V is TRBV19 and J is TRBJ2-1; D is possibly TRBD2 (6 bases). The ends were cut back, 3 bases at V and 6 bases at J, with 15 bases in the middle. Germline lookup yields CDR1 LNHDA and CDR2 SQIVND (reference sequence). This CDR3 region has 15 residues. CDR3 loop: CASSIKGSGPNEQFF. CDR3 in DNA: TGTGCCAGTAGTATCAAGGGCAGCGGGCCCAATGAGCAGTTCTTC.

This clone occurred once. The chain joins TRBV3-1 (or the pseudogene TRBV3-2) to TRBJ2-7, with D possibly matching TRBD2 (6 bases). V was shortened by 4 bases and J by 3 bases, with 13 bases between the two germline ends. There are 14 residues in the CDR3. Germline V lookup: CDR1 LGHDT, CDR2 YNNKEL (reference sequence). CDR3 sequence (DNA): TGTGCCAGCAGCCCGCGGGACGGCGGCTACGAGCAGTACTTC. Protein sequence: CASSPRDGGYEQYF.

The chain carries TRBV7-3 and TRBJ2-7; 10 bases fit TRBD2. With V trimmed by 5 bases and J by 6 bases, 7 bases remained unmatched. CDR1 and CDR2 (germline): SGHTA, FQGTGA. This CDR3 is built from 14 residues. The CDR3 loop reads CASSQTSGSIEQYF. The CDR3 DNA sequence: TGTGCCAGCAGCCAGACTAGCGGGTCGATCGAGCAGTACTTC.

The CDR3, as DNA: TGTGCCAGCAGCTCCTACAGGGACACTGAAGCTTTCTTT. Protein sequence: CASSSYRDTEAFF. The J gene is TRBJ1-1, the V gene TRBV7-3; D might be TRBD1 (6 bases). This CDR3 has 13 amino acids. The V end was cut by 4 bases, the J end by 3 bases, with 9 bases between. Germline V gene lookup returns CDR1 SGHTA and CDR2 FQGTGA.

The chain joins TRBV7-2 to TRBJ2-1; 9 bases are a match to TRBD2. CDR3 length equals 15 residues. Germline values: CDR1 SGHTA, CDR2 FQGNSA. V lost 1 base to trimming and J lost 3 bases; unmatched junction nucleotides: 1. CDR3 in amino acids: CASSLGGGVYNEQFF. For the CDR3, the DNA is TGTGCCAGCAGCTTAGGCGGGGGGGTCTACAATGAGCAGTTCTTC.

The chain has TRBV6-1 and TRBJ1-5, with D perhaps TRBD1 (5 bases). The CDR3 sequence is 14 residues long. CDR1 and CDR2 (germline): MNHNS, SASEGT. The V gene lost 3 bases and the J gene lost 3 bases, with 9 bases spanning the gap. The CDR3 here is CASSENGANQPQHF. CDR3 coding DNA: TGTGCCAGCAGTGAGAACGGGGCCAATCAGCCCCAGCATTTT.

The V gene is TRBV4-1, the J gene TRBJ2-7; 9 nucleotides agree with TRBD1. V lost 1 base, J lost 0 bases, and 4 bases stayed unmatched. The CDR3 totals 16 residues. The germline V gene encodes CDR1 MGHRA and CDR2 YSYEKL. In nucleotides, the CDR3 is TGCGCCAGCAGCCAAGTGACAGGGGGATTCTCCTACGAGCAGTACTTC. Protein product: CASSQVTGGFSYEQYF.

The chain links TRBV18 to TRBJ1-1; the D gene is possibly TRBD1 (6 bases). The V and J ends lost 0 bases and 1 base respectively, with 12 bases between them. Germline-derived CDR1 and CDR2 are KGHSH and LQKENI. CDR3 length: 16 residues. CDR3 nucleotides: TGTGCCAGCTCACCACCGGGGGGGGCGGCGAACACTGAAGCTTTCTTT. Translation gives CASSPPGGAANTEAFF.

The V and J genes are TRBV27 and TRBJ1-5; the D gene is possibly TRBD1 (5 bases). The ends were cut back, 3 bases at V and 6 bases at J, with 15 bases in the middle. The V gene's germline CDR1 is MNHEY and CDR2 SMNVEV (reference sequence). This CDR3 is 15 amino acids long. CDR3 coding DNA: TGTGCCAGCAGTTTTCTGGGGGGGAGGGCTCAGCCCCAGCATTTT. It translates to CASSFLGGRAQPQHF.

The chain combines TRBV4-1 with TRBJ2-7; D unresolved. CDR1 is MGHRA and CDR2 is YSYEKL in the germline V gene. Trimming removed 4 bases from V and 8 bases from J, with 9 bases in between. The CDR3 length is 11 residues. CDR3 nucleotide sequence: TGCGCCAGCAGCCGCGGCCCCAAGCAGTACTTC. Protein sequence: CASSRGPKQYF.

The sample holds one count of this clone. The gene calls are TRBV7-8 and TRBJ2-5; 7 positions agree with TRBD1. CDR1 and CDR2 (germline): SGHVS, FQNEAQ. V lost 5 bases and J lost 5; bases outside the gene matches: 8. This CDR3 comprises 14 residues. CDR3 bases: TGTGCCAGCAGCCTAGGGGACAGTCGGGAGACCCAGTACTTC. Translated: CASSLGDSRETQYF.

Concerning this clone: One junction end does not reproduce the germline sequence, and a read error may be involved. V gene TRBV24-1 combines with J gene TRBJ2-5; tentative D call: TRBD1 (5 bases). The CDR3 extends over 14 amino acids. Germline V gene lookup returns CDR1 KGHDR and CDR2 SFDVKD. CDR3: CATSNLGVGETQYF. The CDR3 DNA reads TGTGCCACCAGTAATTTAGGGGTGGGAGAGACCCAGTACTTC.